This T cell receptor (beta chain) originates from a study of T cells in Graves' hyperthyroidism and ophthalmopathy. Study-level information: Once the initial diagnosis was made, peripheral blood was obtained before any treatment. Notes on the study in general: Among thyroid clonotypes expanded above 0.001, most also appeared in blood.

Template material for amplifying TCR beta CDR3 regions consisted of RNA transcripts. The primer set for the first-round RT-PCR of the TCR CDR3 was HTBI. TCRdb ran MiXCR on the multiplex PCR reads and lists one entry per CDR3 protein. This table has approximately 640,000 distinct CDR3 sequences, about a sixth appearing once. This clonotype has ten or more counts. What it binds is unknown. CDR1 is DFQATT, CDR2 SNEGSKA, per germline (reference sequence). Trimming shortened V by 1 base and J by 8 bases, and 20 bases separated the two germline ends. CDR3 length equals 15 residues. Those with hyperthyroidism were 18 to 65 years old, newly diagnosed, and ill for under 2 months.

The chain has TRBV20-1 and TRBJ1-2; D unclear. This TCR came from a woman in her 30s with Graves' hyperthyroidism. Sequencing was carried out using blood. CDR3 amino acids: CSARVGIESGKGYTF. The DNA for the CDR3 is TGCAGTGCTAGAGTTGGAATCGAGAGCGGAAAAGGCTACACCTTC.